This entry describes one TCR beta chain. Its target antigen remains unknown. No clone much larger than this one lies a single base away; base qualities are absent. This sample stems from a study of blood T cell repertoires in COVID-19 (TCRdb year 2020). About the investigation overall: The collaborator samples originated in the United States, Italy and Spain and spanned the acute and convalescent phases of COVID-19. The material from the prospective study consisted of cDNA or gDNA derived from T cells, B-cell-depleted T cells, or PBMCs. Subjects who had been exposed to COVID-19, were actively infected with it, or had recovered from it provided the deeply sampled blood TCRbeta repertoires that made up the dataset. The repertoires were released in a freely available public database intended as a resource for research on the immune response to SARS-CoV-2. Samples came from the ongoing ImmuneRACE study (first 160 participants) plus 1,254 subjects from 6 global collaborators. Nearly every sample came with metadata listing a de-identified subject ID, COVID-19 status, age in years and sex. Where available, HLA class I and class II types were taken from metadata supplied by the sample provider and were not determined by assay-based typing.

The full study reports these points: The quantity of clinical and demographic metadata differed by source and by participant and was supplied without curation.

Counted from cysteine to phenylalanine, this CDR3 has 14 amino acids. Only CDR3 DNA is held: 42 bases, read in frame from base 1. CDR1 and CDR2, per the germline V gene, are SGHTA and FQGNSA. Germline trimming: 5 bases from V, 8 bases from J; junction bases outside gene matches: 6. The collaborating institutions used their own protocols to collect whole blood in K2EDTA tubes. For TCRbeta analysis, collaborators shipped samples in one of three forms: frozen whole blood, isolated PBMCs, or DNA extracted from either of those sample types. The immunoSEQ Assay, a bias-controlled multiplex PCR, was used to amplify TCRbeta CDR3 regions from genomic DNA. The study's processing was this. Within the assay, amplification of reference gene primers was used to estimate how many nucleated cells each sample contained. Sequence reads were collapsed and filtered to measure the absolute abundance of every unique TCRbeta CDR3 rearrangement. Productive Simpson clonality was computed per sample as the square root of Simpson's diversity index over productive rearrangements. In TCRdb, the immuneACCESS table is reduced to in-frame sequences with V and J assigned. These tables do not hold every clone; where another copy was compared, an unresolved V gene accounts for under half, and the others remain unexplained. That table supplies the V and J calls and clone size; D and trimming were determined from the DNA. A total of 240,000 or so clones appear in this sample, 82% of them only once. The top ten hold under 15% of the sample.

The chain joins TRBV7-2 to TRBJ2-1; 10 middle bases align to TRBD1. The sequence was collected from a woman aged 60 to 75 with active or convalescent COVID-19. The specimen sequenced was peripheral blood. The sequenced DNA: TGTGCCAGCAGCCCCAGGACAGGGGGTCATGAGCAGTTCTTC. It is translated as CASSPRTGGHEQFF.